This TCR beta chain was identified during a study of T cells in Graves' hyperthyroidism and ophthalmopathy. The wider study: Peripheral blood was obtained at initial diagnosis, preceding any treatment. Study-wide points: Expanded thyroid clonotypes (above 0.001) were mostly also found in blood. A model built on 13 V-J features separated ophthalmopathy from stable hyperthyroidism.

This clonotype was counted many times. The antigen is unknown. Patients having uncontrolled infection, another autoimmune disease, pregnancy or lactation were not included. V lost 10 bases, J lost 0 bases, and 8 bases stayed unmatched. The germline V gene has CDR1 ENHRY and CDR2 SYGVKD. The CDR3 spans 14 residues. TCR beta CDR3 sequences were amplified from RNA transcripts. Primed by the HTBI set, a first-round RT-PCR was run on the TCR CDR3. TCRdb reprocessed the multiplex PCR reads via MiXCR and lists one record per CDR3 protein. The table records 600,000 to 900,000 distinct CDR3 sequences, about 16% of them present only once.

The TCR originated in a man aged 18 to 30 with Graves' hyperthyroidism. Sample: blood. J is TRBJ1-1 and V is TRBV10-3; TRBD1 agrees at 7 bases. CDR3 region: CATWGGQLNTEAFF. The CDR3 region has the DNA TGTGCCACCTGGGGGGGACAGCTGAACACTGAAGCTTTCTTT.